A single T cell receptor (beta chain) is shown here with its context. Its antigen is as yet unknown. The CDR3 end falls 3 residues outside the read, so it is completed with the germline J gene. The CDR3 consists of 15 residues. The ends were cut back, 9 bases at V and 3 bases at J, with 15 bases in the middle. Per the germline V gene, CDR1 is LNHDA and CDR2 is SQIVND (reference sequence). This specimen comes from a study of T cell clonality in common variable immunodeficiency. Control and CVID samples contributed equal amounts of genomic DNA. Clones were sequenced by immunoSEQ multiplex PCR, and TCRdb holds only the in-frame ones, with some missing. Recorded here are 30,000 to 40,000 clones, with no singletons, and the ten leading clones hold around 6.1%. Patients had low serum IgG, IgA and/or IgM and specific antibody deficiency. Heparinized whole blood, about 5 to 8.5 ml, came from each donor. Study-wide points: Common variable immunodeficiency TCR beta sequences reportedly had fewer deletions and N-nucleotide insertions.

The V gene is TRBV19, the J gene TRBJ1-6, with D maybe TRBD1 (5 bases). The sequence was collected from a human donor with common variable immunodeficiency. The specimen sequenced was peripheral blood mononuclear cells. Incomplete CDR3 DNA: TGTGCCAGCGGGGGAGGGGCTCACTATAATTCACCC. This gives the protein CASGGGAHYNSP. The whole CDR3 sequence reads CASGGGAHYNSPLHF.